The source of this T cell receptor (beta chain) is a study of T cell responses to AZD1222 COVID-19 vaccine. Study-level findings and limits: The number of AZD1222 recipients seropositive at baseline was only five or six. Scientists sampled the repertoires only once the peak T cell response had passed. The span of vaccine-associated CD4 TCRs extended across spike, with dominance at 160-218 and 743-854.

Second doses were pooled across both intervals (about 4 or about 12 weeks). A remark on this clone: The antigen remains unidentified.

Libraries were prepared by immunoSEQ multiplex PCR; TCRdb keeps only in-frame clonotypes and omits some of them. The sample includes 250,000 to 300,000 clones, approximately 94% of them seen just once. The length of the CDR3 is 13 residues. The germline V gene encodes CDR1 MNHNS and CDR2 SASEGT. Deletions cut 2 bases from V and 7 bases from J, with 11 bases between. The sample here was peripheral blood, taken 28 days after the second AZD1222 dose. The receptor's source is an adult who received the AZD1222 COVID-19 vaccine. This chain connects TRBV6-1 to TRBJ1-1; D remains ambiguous. The CDR3: CASSEPGGIEAFF. CDR3 coding DNA: TGTGCCAGCAGTGAACCCGGAGGGATTGAAGCTTTCTTT.